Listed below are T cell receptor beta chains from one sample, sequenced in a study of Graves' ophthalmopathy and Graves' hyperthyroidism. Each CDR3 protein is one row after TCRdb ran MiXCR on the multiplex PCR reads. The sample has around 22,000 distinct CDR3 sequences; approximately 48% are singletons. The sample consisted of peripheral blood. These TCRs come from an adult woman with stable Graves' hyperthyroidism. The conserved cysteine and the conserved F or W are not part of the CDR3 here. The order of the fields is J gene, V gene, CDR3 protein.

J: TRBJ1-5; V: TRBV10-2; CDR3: ASPGAGSNQPQH
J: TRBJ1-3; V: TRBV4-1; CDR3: ASSQVDLIIFGNTIY
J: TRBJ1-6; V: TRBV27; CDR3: ASTESGIHNSPPH
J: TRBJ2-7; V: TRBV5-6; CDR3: ASSLVPYEQY
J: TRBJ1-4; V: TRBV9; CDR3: ASSAYSGGTTNEKLF
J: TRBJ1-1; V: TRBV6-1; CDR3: ASSEKGATEAF
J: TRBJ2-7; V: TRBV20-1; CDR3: SAIGTSGYEQY
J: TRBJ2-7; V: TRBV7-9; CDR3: ASSHAGYYEQY
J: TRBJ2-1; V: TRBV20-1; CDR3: NATRDRNEQF
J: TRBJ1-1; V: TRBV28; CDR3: ASSLTWGEAF
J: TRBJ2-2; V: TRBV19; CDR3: ASSRGLAGELF
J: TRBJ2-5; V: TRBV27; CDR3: ASSPRVRETQY
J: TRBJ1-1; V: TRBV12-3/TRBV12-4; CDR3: ASSFQGDTEAF
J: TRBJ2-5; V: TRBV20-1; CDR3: SARDRGNQETQY
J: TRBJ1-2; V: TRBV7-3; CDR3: ASSFYICSAIGLYGYT
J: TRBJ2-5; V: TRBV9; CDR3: ASSVDSPGTSPEETQY
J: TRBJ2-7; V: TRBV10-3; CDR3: AISGSGRKNYEQY
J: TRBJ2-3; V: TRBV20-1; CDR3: SARGTSFPSTDTQY
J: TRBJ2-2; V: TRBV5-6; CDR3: ASSFSSRELF
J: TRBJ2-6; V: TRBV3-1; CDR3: ASSQGRGGLGSGANVLT
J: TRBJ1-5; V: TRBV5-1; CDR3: AGSLGRASNQPQH
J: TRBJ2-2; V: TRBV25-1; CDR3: ASSEQRAGPGELF
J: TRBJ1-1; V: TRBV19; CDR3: ATGTGMNTEAF
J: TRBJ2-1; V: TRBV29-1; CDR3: SVERAGANEQF
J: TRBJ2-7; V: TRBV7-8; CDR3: ASSRGTSASYEQY
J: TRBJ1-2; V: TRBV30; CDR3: AWSPGRDGSYGYT
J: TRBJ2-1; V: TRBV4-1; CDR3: ASSQGGGTQVGDGNEQF
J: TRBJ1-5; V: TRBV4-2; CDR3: ASSQETDSIQPQH
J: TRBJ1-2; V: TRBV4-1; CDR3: ASRMEYREGGVYGYT